This T cell receptor beta chain derives from a study of CD8 T cells in ankylosing spondylitis. The study, taken as a whole, reports: Within matched ankylosing spondylitis synovial fluid, disease-linked clones were reportedly significantly enriched. For ankylosing spondylitis blood, a TCR beta motif of roughly 8 highly homologous variants appeared characteristic. Prior work had noted some motif variants in reactive arthritis blood and synovial fluid.

Quantitative 5'-RACE was performed with molecular barcodes, and it yielded the TCR beta libraries. Via MiXCR, TCRdb re-called the 5' RACE reads, giving one row per CDR3 protein. The sample includes about 250,000 distinct CDR3 sequences, approximately 30% seen only once; the top ten take about 4%. CDR1 and CDR2 (germline): MDHEN, SYDVKM. The CDR3 runs 14 residues. V dropped 6 bases and J dropped 2; count of bases not matched to a gene: 5. This clonotype turned up a few times. Its antigen is unidentified. The chain joins TRBV28 to TRBJ2-3; TRBD2 matches 7 bases. The sequenced sample consisted of blood, either unsorted or a sorted T cell fraction (not recorded which). The receptor comes from a male donor with ankylosing spondylitis or in good health (not recorded which). The CDR3 nucleotides read TGTGCCAGCAGCCCAGCGGGGAACACAGATACGCAGTATTTT. Translating it yields CASSPAGNTDTQYF.